One sample yielded the 25 T cell receptor beta chains listed below, sequenced in a study of human T cells and chemical hapten exposure (dated by TCRdb to the early 2020s). Library prep was done by RACE. Sequenced on a NextSeq 500. TCRdb ran its own pipeline on the public reads, namely fastp trimming at Q25 and MiXCR clone calling, and kept in-frame beta chains. Every CDR3 protein is listed once, alongside the most common genes and DNA of its rows. This sample comprises around 75,000 distinct CDR3 sequences, 12% of them detected only once. 3% to 4% of the sample rests with the top ten. Sample time point, as interpreted from the label and publication: patch test 1, 2 weeks after DPC sensitization. The treatment or condition label, read with the paper, signifies: therapeutic diphenylcyclopropenone sensitization with weekly scalp DPC. The starting material was whole blood, obtained in connection with sensitization to the hapten diphenylcyclopropenone (DPC). Receptors were obtained from a woman in her sixties with alopecia areata. Some clones in this sample may be carry-over from other donors' samples.

The chain recombines TRBV6-6 with TRBJ1-5, with D hard to call. Germline V CDR1 and CDR2: MNHNY, SVGAGI (reference sequence). The CDR3 runs 16 residues. With 2 bases removed from V and 3 bases from J, the gap between germline ends came to 14 bases. This CDR3 reads CASSYLGPGFNQPQHF. CDR3 in DNA: TGTGCCAGCAGTTACCTTGGCCCCGGTTTCAATCAGCCCCAGCATTTT.

This clonotype was observed a few times. The rearrangement links TRBV3-1 to TRBJ1-5; D is possibly TRBD1 (6 bases). Germline loops: CDR1 LGHDT, CDR2 YNNKEL (reference sequence). The CDR3 consists of 15 residues. The germline V and J ends were trimmed by 3 bases and 6 bases, with 15 bases remaining between them. The CDR3 here is CASSHSGTGIQPQHF. CDR3 sequence (DNA): TGTGCCAGCAGCCACAGTGGAACAGGGATTCAGCCCCAGCATTTT.

This clonotype came up a few times. The V gene is TRBV4-1, the J gene TRBJ1-2; 8 nucleotides align to TRBD1. CDR3 length equals 15 residues. The germline V gene has CDR1 MGHRA and CDR2 YSYEKL. Trimming cost V 5 bases and J 8 bases; bases outside gene matches: 13. The CDR3 nucleotides read TGCGCCAGCAGCGATTGGATAGACAGGGGTGACGGCTACACCTTC. Protein sequence: CASSDWIDRGDGYTF.

This clonotype was seen repeatedly, ten times or more. CDR3 sequence (DNA): TGTGCCTGGAGCCCCGGACTAGCGGGAGGGGAGACCCAGTACTTC. Its protein is CAWSPGLAGGETQYF. The chain carries TRBV30 and TRBJ2-5, with 15 bases that match TRBD2. CDR3 length: 15 residues. Germline V gene data show CDR1 as GTSNPN and CDR2 as SVGIG (reference sequence). The V gene end was trimmed by 3 bases and the J gene end by 5 bases; junction bases not matched to a gene: 4. The full variable domain, completed using reference TRBV30 and TRBJ2-5, is SQTIHQWPATLVQPVGSPLSLECTVEGTSNPNLYWYRQAAGRGLQLLFYSVGIGQISSEVPQNLSASRPQDRQFILSSKKLLLSDSGFYLCAWSPGLAGGETQYFGPGTRLLVL.

This clonotype was observed a few times. This chain links TRBV3-1 with TRBJ2-7; 12 bases are a match to TRBD2. Trimming cost V 4 bases and J 7 bases; bases outside gene matches: 5. Germline assignment: CDR1 LGHDT and CDR2 YNNKEL (reference sequence). CDR3 length equals 14 residues. The CDR3 DNA sequence: TGTGCCAGCAGCCGGGGACTAGCGGGTGAAGAGCAGTACTTC. It codes for CASSRGLAGEEQYF.

The chain is built from TRBV18 and TRBJ2-3, with D possibly being TRBD2 (5 bases). V was pared by 5 bases and J by 3 bases, with 9 bases between. The CDR3 totals 13 residues. The germline CDR1 and CDR2 sequences are KGHSH and LQKENI. Here the CDR3 reads CASSAGVTDTQYF. The CDR3 nucleotides read TGTGCCAGCTCAGCCGGGGTGACAGATACGCAGTATTTT.

Ten or more counts support this clonotype. J is TRBJ2-7 and V is TRBV16; D possibly corresponds to TRBD2 (6 bases). CDR3 length equals 14 residues. The V gene lost 4 bases and the J gene lost 4 bases, with 14 bases spanning the gap. Germline loops: CDR1 KGHSY, CDR2 FQNENV. In nucleotides, the CDR3 is TGTGCCAGCAGCCCCATGGGGGGAAAATACGAGCAGTACTTC. It encodes CASSPMGGKYEQYF.

There are many counts of this clonotype. DNA of the CDR3: TGCAGTGCTAGTCGATCATCTAGCAGCTACAATGAGCAGTTCTTC. Translation: CSASRSSSSYNEQFF. The gene calls are TRBV20-1 and TRBJ2-1; TRBD2 is a possible D gene (5 bases). The germline gives CDR1 DFQATT, CDR2 SNEGSKA (reference sequence). V was clipped by 3 bases and J by 3 bases, with 15 bases between them. There are 15 residues in the CDR3.

This clonotype was detected only a few times. The rearrangement links TRBV6-6 to TRBJ1-5; no firm D call. CDR3 length equals 15 residues. CDR1 is MNHNY and CDR2 is SVGAGI in the germline V gene (reference sequence). V was clipped by 2 bases and J by 6 bases, with 14 bases between them. In DNA form, the CDR3 reads TGTGCCAGCAGTTACGATGAGCCCGACGCTCAGCCCCAGCATTTT. The encoded protein is CASSYDEPDAQPQHF.

The rearrangement uses TRBV29-1 and TRBJ2-2; D might be TRBD1 (6 bases). Trimming left V 1 base short and J 3 bases short, with 12 bases between. The CDR3 contains 15 residues. The germline gives CDR1 SQVTM, CDR2 ANQGSEA. The CDR3 spells CSVEGTPGDTGELFF. CDR3 in DNA: TGCAGCGTTGAAGGGACCCCAGGGGACACCGGGGAGCTGTTTTTT.

CDR3 sequence reads: CASSEWAGYGANVLTF. DNA for the CDR3: TGTGCCAGCAGTGAATGGGCGGGGTACGGGGCCAACGTCCTGACTTTC. The chain joins TRBV2 to TRBJ2-6, with D possibly matching TRBD2 (6 bases). The CDR3 consists of 16 residues. The V gene's germline CDR1 is SNHLY and CDR2 FYNNEI. Trimming left V 2 bases short and J 4 bases short, with 12 bases between. Supplemented by reference TRBV2 and TRBJ2-6, the full variable domain reads EPEVTQTPSHQVTQMGQEVILRCVPISNHLYFYWYRQILGQKVEFLVSFYNNEISEKSEIFDDQFSVERPDGSNFTLKIRSTKLEDSAMYFCASSEWAGYGANVLTFGAGSRLTVL.

V gene TRBV7-6 combines with J gene TRBJ2-1; 8 bases map to TRBD1. CDR3 size: 16 residues. The V gene's germline CDR1 is SGHVS and CDR2 FNYEAQ. J lost 5 bases, V lost 1 base, and 7 bases had no gene match. The CDR3 loop reads CASSLERTGSHNEQFF. CDR3 DNA sequence: TGTGCCAGCAGCTTAGAGCGGACAGGGAGCCACAATGAGCAGTTCTTC.

A word on this clonotype: The final CDR3 position lacks the conserved phenylalanine or tryptophan, pointing to a likely read error. The DNA is left out, because the CDR3 cannot be placed on it with certainty; the CDR3 is given as TCRdb lists it. V gene TRBV12-3 or TRBV12-4 combines with J gene TRBJ2-1; TRBD1 was called by the table and not checked on the DNA. The CDR3 numbers 12 amino acids, ends counted. This CDR3 is CASSFGGSRKFI.

The chain links TRBV15 to TRBJ2-3, with a possible D match to TRBD1 (6 bases). This CDR3 is 13 amino acids long. V was clipped by 2 bases and J by 5 bases, with 8 bases between them. Germline assignment: CDR1 LNHNV and CDR2 YYDKDF (reference sequence). The CDR3 loop is CATSRTGKDTQYF. The CDR3 bases are TGTGCCACCAGCAGAACAGGGAAAGATACGCAGTATTTT.

V is TRBV11-2 and J is TRBJ1-5; tentatively, D is TRBD1 (6 bases). The germline V gene has CDR1 SGHAT and CDR2 FQNNGV. The CDR3 has 13 amino acids. Trimming removed 5 bases at V and 7 bases at J, with 12 bases between. The CDR3 here is CASSHREAQPQHF. In nucleotides, the CDR3 is TGTGCCAGCAGCCACAGGGAGGCCCAGCCCCAGCATTTT.

The sample holds many counts of this clonotype. The rearrangement uses TRBV6-5 and TRBJ1-1, with a tentative D call TRBD1 (6 bases). Germline V gives CDR1 MNHEY, CDR2 SVGAGI. This CDR3 region has 16 residues. V was clipped by 2 bases and J by 1 base, with 14 bases between them. This chain's CDR3 is CASSYRGYTRNTEAFF. Written as DNA, the CDR3 is TGTGCCAGCAGTTACAGGGGGTACACGAGGAACACTGAAGCTTTCTTT.

This clonotype was seen repeatedly, ten times or more. J is TRBJ1-1 and V is TRBV27, with 7 nucleotides matching TRBD1. This CDR3 is 14 amino acids long. V shed 3 bases and J 7 bases; nucleotides not matched to a gene: 8. Germline lookup yields CDR1 MNHEY and CDR2 SMNVEV (reference sequence). The CDR3 spells CASSFRGLEGEAFF. CDR3 DNA sequence: TGTGCCAGCAGTTTTAGGGGGCTAGAGGGTGAAGCTTTCTTT.

The sample holds many counts of this clonotype. The chain combines TRBV27 with TRBJ2-7, with D possibly matching TRBD2 (5 bases). CDR1 is MNHEY, CDR2 SMNVEV, per germline (reference sequence). The CDR3 has 12 amino acids. The V and J ends lost 3 bases and 6 bases respectively, with 9 bases between them. The CDR3 DNA sequence: TGTGCCAGCAGTTTTACGGGGAGCGAGCAGTACTTC. This codes for CASSFTGSEQYF.

This sequence joins TRBV7-8 and TRBJ2-3; 10 positions agree with TRBD2. From germline, CDR1 is SGHVS and CDR2 FQNEAQ. With 1 base clipped from V and 5 bases from J, the junction kept 6 bases outside the gene matches. The CDR3 length is 16 residues. This chain's CDR3 is CASSLGLAGGLDTQYF. The CDR3 bases are TGTGCCAGCAGCTTAGGATTAGCGGGGGGCCTAGATACGCAGTATTTT.

This clonotype was seen more than once but under ten times. The rearrangement uses TRBV12-2 and TRBJ2-7; the listed D gene, TRBD2, was not tested against the DNA. TRBV12-2 counts as a pseudogene. This CDR3 contains 16 residues. This CDR3 reads CASRGTKRGFSYEQYF. In DNA form, the CDR3 reads TGTGCAAGTCGCGGAACGAAGCGGGGGTTCTCCTACGAGCAGTACTTC.

The chain combines TRBV2 with TRBJ1-2; D perhaps matches TRBD1 (5 bases). Germline V CDR1 and CDR2: SNHLY, FYNNEI. Trimming took 5 bases from V and 3 from J, leaving 13 bases between them. The CDR3 consists of 14 residues. CDR3 coding DNA: TGTGCCAGCAGTCGGACACTATTGGACTATGGCTACACCTTC. This translates into CASSRTLLDYGYTF.

The V call is TRBV18, the J call TRBJ2-5, with D possibly TRBD1 on 5 matching bases. Per the germline V gene, CDR1 is KGHSH and CDR2 is LQKENI. The CDR3 runs to 13 residues. V lost 2 bases to trimming and J lost 5 bases, with 9 bases between them. CDR3 in DNA: TGTGCCAGCTCACCAGGACATGGGGAGACCCAGTACTTC. Protein product: CASSPGHGETQYF.

The sample holds many counts of this clonotype. The chain has TRBV6-5 and TRBJ2-2; D gene ambiguous. The germline CDR1 and CDR2 sequences are MNHEY and SVGAGI. Trimming removed 6 bases from V and 6 bases from J, with 11 bases in between. This CDR3 region has 13 residues. In DNA form, the CDR3 reads TGTGCCAGCAGCCGTGGTGGGTCCGGGGAGCTGTTTTTT. Translated, it gives CASSRGGSGELFF.

The chain joins TRBV21-1 to TRBJ2-7. TRBV21-1 is a recognized pseudogene. There are 15 residues in the CDR3. This CDR3 is CASSKRTPDAYEQYF. In nucleotides, the CDR3 is TGTGCCAGCAGCAAAAGGACCCCAGACGCCTACGAGCAGTACTTC.

This clonotype has a count of ten or more. This chain joins TRBV7-6 and TRBJ2-3; 7 bases are shared with TRBD2. There are 13 residues in the CDR3. Germline V lookup: CDR1 SGHVS, CDR2 FNYEAQ. Losses at the gene ends were 5 bases for V and 4 bases for J; bases not matched to a gene: 3. The CDR3 sequence: CASSARGADTQYF. The CDR3, as DNA: TGTGCCAGCAGCGCACGGGGGGCAGATACGCAGTATTTT.